A selection of T cell receptor beta chains follows, all from one sample in a study of CD8+CD57+ T cells in acquired aplastic anemia. TCRdb reprocessed the reads with MiXCR, giving one entry per CDR3 protein. This sample has 250,000 to 300,000 distinct CDR3 sequences; about 50% occur once, and the top ten carry under 1.5%. Sequencing was performed on sorted CD4+, CD8+, or CD8+CD57+ T cells (not recorded which) from PBMCs. Receptors originate from a human donor with aplastic anemia. CDR3s include the opening cysteine and the closing phenylalanine or tryptophan. D genes are given only for firm matches. Only some rows state a clone size, as once, few, many or a class for expanded clones.

v_gene: TRBV29-1; d_gene: TRBD2; abundance: many; j_gene: TRBJ2-1; CDR3nt: TGCAGCGTTGAAGGGGGACTAGCGGTAAATGAGCAGTTCTTC; CDR3aa: CSVEGGLAVNEQFF
v_gene: TRBV5-1; d_gene: NA; abundance: many; j_gene: TRBJ2-5; CDR3nt: TGCGCCAGCAGCCCCGGAGGAGGGGTGGAGACCCAGTACTTC; CDR3aa: CASSPGGGVETQYF
v_gene: TRBV12-3/TRBV12-4; d_gene: NA; abundance: NA; j_gene: TRBJ1-5; CDR3nt: TGTGCCAGCAGCTTATCCCACAGCTTTAGCAATCAGCCCCAGCATTTT; CDR3aa: CASSLSHSFSNQPQHF
v_gene: TRBV2; d_gene: NA; abundance: NA; j_gene: TRBJ2-5; CDR3nt: TGTGCCAGCAGTGAATACCAGCGGAACCAAGAGACCCAGTACTTC; CDR3aa: CASSEYQRNQETQYF
v_gene: TRBV7-8; d_gene: TRBD1; abundance: few; j_gene: TRBJ1-1; CDR3nt: TGTGCCAGCAGCTTAGGACGGGACAGGCTTGAAGCTTTCTTT; CDR3aa: CASSLGRDRLEAFF
v_gene: TRBV5-5; d_gene: TRBD1; abundance: many; j_gene: TRBJ1-5; CDR3nt: TGTGCCAGCAGCACGAGGACAGGGATCAATCAGCCCCAGCATTTT; CDR3aa: CASSTRTGINQPQHF
v_gene: TRBV20-1; d_gene: NA; abundance: many; j_gene: TRBJ2-5; CDR3nt: TGCAGTGCTAGCGATATGACGACAGAGACCCAGTACTTC; CDR3aa: CSASDMTTETQYF
v_gene: TRBV27; d_gene: TRBD1; abundance: NA; j_gene: TRBJ1-2; CDR3nt: TGTGCCAGCAGCCCCGGGACAGTCAGTAGTCCTTCTAGCTACACCTTC; CDR3aa: CASSPGTVSSPSSYTF
v_gene: TRBV20-1; d_gene: NA; abundance: many; j_gene: TRBJ2-7; CDR3nt: TGCAGTGCTAGATCGGGCGGGGTTGCCTACGAGCAGTACTTC; CDR3aa: CSARSGGVAYEQYF
v_gene: TRBV7-7; d_gene: TRBD1; abundance: NA; j_gene: TRBJ2-1; CDR3nt: TGTGCTAGCAGCTTACGTACAGGGGGCTCCTACAATGAGCAGTTCTTC; CDR3aa: CASSLRTGGSYNEQFF
v_gene: TRBV7-2; d_gene: TRBD1; abundance: few; j_gene: TRBJ2-1; CDR3nt: TGTGCCAGCAGCTCAGCAACCGACAGGGCCGATGAGCAGTTCTTC; CDR3aa: CASSSATDRADEQFF
v_gene: TRBV18; d_gene: TRBD1; abundance: many; j_gene: TRBJ2-7; CDR3nt: TGTGCCAGCTCACCAGGCGACAGGGTGTGGGAGCAGTACTTC; CDR3aa: CASSPGDRVWEQYF
v_gene: TRBV7-9; d_gene: NA; abundance: many; j_gene: TRBJ1-2; CDR3nt: TGTGCCAGCAGCTTAACGTCGGGGGGGAGAAGGGGCTACACCTTC; CDR3aa: CASSLTSGGRRGYTF
v_gene: TRBV5-6; d_gene: TRBD2; abundance: many; j_gene: TRBJ2-1; CDR3nt: TGTGCCAGCAGCTTGAGGGGACTAGCGGGAGTCTCGGCAAGTGAGCAGTTCTTC; CDR3aa: CASSLRGLAGVSASEQFF
v_gene: TRBV6-1; d_gene: NA; abundance: NA; j_gene: TRBJ2-3; CDR3nt: TGTGCCAGCAGTGACCGGGGTTTCACAGATACGCAGTATTTT; CDR3aa: CASSDRGFTDTQYF
v_gene: TRBV7-9; d_gene: NA; abundance: NA; j_gene: TRBJ1-4; CDR3nt: TGTGCCAGCAGCTTACACGATTCTGGGGCCAACGAAAAACTGTTTTTT; CDR3aa: CASSLHDSGANEKLFF
v_gene: TRBV20-1; d_gene: TRBD2; abundance: many; j_gene: TRBJ2-7; CDR3nt: TGCAGTGCTAGCCCACTAGCGGGAGACACCTACGAGCAGTACTTC; CDR3aa: CSASPLAGDTYEQYF
v_gene: TRBV5-1; d_gene: NA; abundance: NA; j_gene: TRBJ2-2; CDR3nt: TGCGCCAGCAGCTTACGACAGACGAACACCGGGGAGCTGTTTTTT; CDR3aa: CASSLRQTNTGELFF
v_gene: TRBV19; d_gene: NA; abundance: NA; j_gene: TRBJ2-7; CDR3nt: TGTGCCAGTAGTGGCCGGGACTCTCACTCCTACGAGCAGTACTTC; CDR3aa: CASSGRDSHSYEQYF
v_gene: TRBV28; d_gene: NA; abundance: many; j_gene: TRBJ2-7; CDR3nt: TGTGCCAGCAGTCCCAGGGCTAACGAGCAGTACTTC; CDR3aa: CASSPRANEQYF
v_gene: TRBV7-2; d_gene: TRBD1; abundance: NA; j_gene: TRBJ1-2; CDR3nt: TGTGCCAGCAGCCCAATAATCCCAGGGGGTTATGGCTACACCTTC; CDR3aa: CASSPIIPGGYGYTF
v_gene: TRBV10-3; d_gene: NA; abundance: few; j_gene: TRBJ2-7; CDR3nt: TGTGCCATCAGTGACAGTGCAGCCTACGAGCAGTACTTC; CDR3aa: CAISDSAAYEQYF
v_gene: TRBV7-9; d_gene: TRBD2; abundance: many; j_gene: TRBJ2-1; CDR3nt: TGTGCCAGCAGCTACACACCTAGCGGGAGTCCCTACAATGAGCAGTTCTTC; CDR3aa: CASSYTPSGSPYNEQFF
v_gene: TRBV6-5; d_gene: TRBD2; abundance: many; j_gene: TRBJ2-1; CDR3nt: TGTGCCAGCAGTACCATACCTCTAGCGGGAAGGGAGCAGTTCTTC; CDR3aa: CASSTIPLAGREQFF
v_gene: TRBV18; d_gene: NA; abundance: NA; j_gene: TRBJ2-7; CDR3nt: TGTGCCAGCTCACCGGACGGCTTCTACGAGCAGTACTTC; CDR3aa: CASSPDGFYEQYF
v_gene: TRBV5-6; d_gene: NA; abundance: NA; j_gene: TRBJ2-5; CDR3nt: TGTGCCAGCAGCTTGGGTGCGGGGTTACAAGAGACCCAGTACTTC; CDR3aa: CASSLGAGLQETQYF
v_gene: TRBV5-1; d_gene: NA; abundance: NA; j_gene: TRBJ2-6; CDR3nt: TGCGCCAGCAGCTTGGGACAGGGGGCCAACGTCCTGACTTTC; CDR3aa: CASSLGQGANVLTF
v_gene: TRBV3-1; d_gene: NA; abundance: many; j_gene: TRBJ1-1; CDR3nt: TGTGCCAGCAGCCAAGTCCTCCGGGACGGAGGAGCTTTCTTT; CDR3aa: CASSQVLRDGGAFF
v_gene: TRBV20-1; d_gene: NA; abundance: many; j_gene: TRBJ1-1; CDR3nt: TGCAGTGCTAGAGAGGGGGTAATGAACACTGAAGCTTTCTTT; CDR3aa: CSAREGVMNTEAFF
v_gene: TRBV20-1; d_gene: TRBD2; abundance: many; j_gene: TRBJ2-3; CDR3nt: TGCAGTGCTAGAGATCCGGTAGCGGGAGGTAGCACAGATACGCAGTATTTT; CDR3aa: CSARDPVAGGSTDTQYF
v_gene: TRBV2; d_gene: TRBD1; abundance: many; j_gene: TRBJ1-1; CDR3nt: TGTGCCAGCGGACAGGGATGGGACACTGAAGCTTTCTTT; CDR3aa: CASGQGWDTEAFF
v_gene: TRBV20-1; d_gene: NA; abundance: few; j_gene: TRBJ1-1; CDR3nt: TGCAGTGCTAGGGATGGGGGCACTGAAGCCTTCTTT; CDR3aa: CSARDGGTEAFF
v_gene: TRBV7-9; d_gene: TRBD1; abundance: NA; j_gene: TRBJ1-2; CDR3nt: TGTGCCAGCAGCCTGAGCGGGACAGGGGGTTTGGATGGCTACACCTTC; CDR3aa: CASSLSGTGGLDGYTF